Below are 4 T cell receptor beta chains sequenced from a single sample in a study of cytomegalovirus exposure and HLA in healthy donors. PCR was performed using 60 Vbeta and 13 Jbeta primers. Produced via immunoSEQ multiplex PCR; TCRdb's table is partial and in-frame only. The sample holds about 160,000 clones, approximately 70% seen once. Material for sequencing was PBMCs. The receptors shown here come from a middle-aged woman in good health and CMV-seropositive.

The sample holds one count of this clone. The V and J genes are TRBV19 and TRBJ2-7; TRBD2 agrees at 8 bases. The trim removed 3 bases at V and 3 bases at J, leaving 7 bases unmatched. CDR1 is LNHDA and CDR2 is SQIVND in the germline V gene (reference sequence). CDR3 length: 15 residues. The CDR3 nucleotides are TGTGCCAGTAGTATGAGTCTAGCGGGCGACTACGAGCAGTACTTC. Its protein product is CASSMSLAGDYEQYF. Full variable domain (remainder filled in from reference TRBV19 and TRBJ2-7): DGGITQSPKYLFRKEGQNVTLSCEQNLNHDAMYWYRQDPGQGLRLIYYSQIVNDFQKGDIAEGYSVSREKKESFPLTVTSAQKNPTAFYLCASSMSLAGDYEQYFGPGTRLTVT.

A word on this clone: At one end, the junction sequence differs from germline, possibly due to a read error. The chain links TRBV5-1 to TRBJ1-1; tentatively, D is TRBD1 (6 bases). Germline V lookup: CDR1 SGHRS, CDR2 YFSETQ. The CDR3 runs to 13 residues. The CDR3 is CASSLGQNTEASF. The CDR3 DNA sequence: TGCGCCAGCAGCCTTGGACAGAACACTGAAGCTTCCTTT.

The chain employs TRBV5-5 and TRBJ1-1; the D is unclear. In germline, CDR1 is SGHKS, CDR2 YYEKEE (reference sequence). V shed 1 base and J shed 3 bases, with 7 bases lying between them. This CDR3 region has 13 residues. In DNA, the CDR3 is TGTGCCAGCAGCTTGTTAGGAGACACTGAAGCTTTCTTT. Protein sequence: CASSLLGDTEAFF. Together with reference TRBV5-5 and TRBJ1-1, the CDR3 gives the full variable domain: DAGVTQSPTHLIKTRGQQVTLRCSPISGHKSVSWYQQVLGQGPQFIFQYYEKEERGRGNFPDRFSARQFPNYSSELNVNALLLGDSALYLCASSLLGDTEAFFGQGTRLTVV.

The CDR3 DNA sequence: TGTGCCAGCAGCTTATACCTAGCATTTGTCCCGCATACGCAGTATTTT. Protein: CASSLYLAFVPHTQYF. This rearrangement joins TRBV5-6 to TRBJ2-3; D is possibly TRBD2 (5 bases). Trimming removed 2 bases at V and 7 bases at J, with 20 bases between. CDR3 length: 16 amino acids. Germline V gene data show CDR1 as SGHDT and CDR2 as YYEEEE.